This T cell receptor beta chain appears in the sequencing data of a study of blood T cells in healthy people across ages. This CDR3 comprises 14 residues. Trimming took 4 bases from V and 4 from J; bases not matched to a gene: 4. Primed by a sample-barcoded 5' primer and a J-beta primer mix, a second PCR proceeded for roughly 6 to 12 cycles. The template-switch adaptor, which had 12 random nucleotides, put a tag on each cDNA molecule. All samples yielded 2.5 million or more CDR3-containing paired-end reads. Each CDR3 protein gets one entry after TCRdb re-called the 5' RACE reads with MiXCR. Of more than 450,000 distinct CDR3 sequences listed, 25% to 35% were seen once; the top ten hold approximately 3.3%. This clonotype was counted only a few times. This same sample was also taken into another study, of T cells of mothers and their children. Turning to that study: The study recruited three healthy Caucasian mothers and their six children as donors.

This sequence originates from a boy aged 2-15 years in good health. The V gene is TRBV12-3 or TRBV12-4, the J gene TRBJ2-7; 10 bases fit TRBD1. The material sequenced was blood. The CDR3 DNA reads as TGTGCCAGCAGTTGGCGGGACAGGGGTTACGAGCAGTACTTC. This sequence encodes CASSWRDRGYEQYF.